The 13 T cell receptor beta chains below were found in one sample sequenced in a study of response to subunit inactivated influenza vaccine. TCRdb recomputed calls from the RT-PCR reads with MiXCR, one row per CDR3 protein. The sample has 500,000 to 600,000 distinct CDR3 sequences, 12% seen once. Source: PBMCs from blood, taken on the day of vaccination. These receptors were collected from a man aged 45-60 years who received an inactivated influenza vaccine.

In this sample, this clonotype turned up a few times. This chain connects TRBV6-1 to TRBJ2-7; TRBD1 agrees at 12 bases. Trimming at V came to 6 bases and at J to 9 bases, leaving 9 bases not matched to a gene. The CDR3 covers 14 residues. Germline values: CDR1 MNHNS, CDR2 SASEGT. DNA of the CDR3: TGTGCCAGCAGCACCGGGACAGGGGGCAGTTGGCAGTACTTC. It is translated as CASSTGTGGSWQYF.

The table lists this clonotype with a few counts. V and J are TRBV6-2 or TRBV6-3 and TRBJ2-2, with D maybe TRBD2 (5 bases). Trimming stripped 6 bases from V and 7 bases from J, with 24 bases between. The germline V gene encodes CDR1 MNHEY and CDR2 SVGEGT. The CDR3 loop spans 17 amino acids. CDR3 sequence (DNA): TGTGCCAGCAGAAATAGCGTCCCAACGCCCGTGGTCGGGGAGCTGTTTTTT. This sequence encodes CASRNSVPTPVVGELFF.

This clonotype was counted ten times or more. V gene TRBV28 combines with J gene TRBJ1-2; no definite D call. This CDR3 region has 12 residues. CDR1 and CDR2 from the germline V gene are MDHEN and SYDVKM. The V end was cut by 6 bases, the J end by 5 bases, with 10 bases between. The CDR3 here is CASSGQHYGYTF. The CDR3 DNA reads as TGTGCCAGCAGCGGCCAACATTATGGCTACACCTTC.

This clonotype was seen a few times. The rearrangement uses TRBV19 and TRBJ1-5; 7 bases line up with TRBD1. Germline V gene sequence: CDR1 LNHDA, CDR2 SQIVND (reference sequence). The CDR3 is made up of 13 amino acids. V lost 10 bases and J lost 6; bases outside the gene matches: 9. The CDR3 loop is CATSGQGGQPQHF. CDR3 nucleotide sequence: TGTGCCACCTCCGGTCAGGGGGGTCAGCCCCAGCATTTT.

This clonotype showed up just a few times. The chain recombines TRBV6-1 with TRBJ1-5; D remains unclear. In germline, CDR1 is MNHNS, CDR2 SASEGT. CDR3 length: 14 residues. The ends were cut back, 7 bases at V and 4 bases at J, with 14 bases in the middle. The CDR3 region is CASMAQQGNQPQHF. CDR3 coding DNA: TGTGCCAGCATGGCCCAACAAGGGAATCAGCCCCAGCATTTT.

This sequence joins TRBV4-1 and TRBJ2-3; the match to TRBD2 covers 7 bases. The germline V gene has CDR1 MGHRA and CDR2 YSYEKL. The J segment lost 4 bases and the V segment lost 5 bases, leaving 9 bases of the junction unmatched. The CDR3 consists of 15 residues. CDR3 region: CASSVREGLADTQYF. The CDR3 DNA reads as TGCGCCAGCAGCGTGAGGGAGGGCCTGGCAGATACGCAGTATTTT.

The chain is built from TRBV12-3 or TRBV12-4 and TRBJ1-1; possibly TRBD1 for D (5 bases). V dropped 1 base and J dropped 4 bases, with 13 bases sitting between them. The CDR3 totals 15 residues. Written as DNA, the CDR3 is TGTGCCAGCAGTTTAGTGGCAGGGATTAGCACTGAAGCTTTCTTT. Amino acid sequence: CASSLVAGISTEAFF.

The chain joins TRBV6-2 or TRBV6-3 to TRBJ2-5; D remains ambiguous. Germline loops: CDR1 MNHEY, CDR2 SVGEGT. The CDR3 contains 13 residues. V was pared by 8 bases and J by 4 bases, with 14 bases between. The DNA for the CDR3 is TGTGCCAGCGCTGGATCTGGACGAGAGACCCAGTACTTC. Residues: CASAGSGRETQYF.

This clonotype was counted only a few times. The chain uses TRBV10-2 and TRBJ1-1, with unresolved D. The CDR3 has 16 residues. Germline CDR1 is WSHSY and CDR2 is SAAADI. Trimming cost V 1 base and J 1 base, with 13 bases left between them. Written as DNA, the CDR3 is TGCGCCAGCAGTGAGTTAAGGCTGTGGCAGAACACTGAAGCTTTCTTT. It specifies CASSELRLWQNTEAFF.

V gene TRBV20-1 combines with J gene TRBJ1-6, with D unresolved. CDR1 and CDR2 (germline): DFQATT, SNEGSKA (reference sequence). The CDR3 sequence is 13 residues long. The ends were cut back, 2 bases at V and 7 bases at J, with 9 bases in the middle. The CDR3 DNA reads TGCAGTGCTAGACGGGAGGGAAATTCACCCCTCCACTTT. This encodes CSARREGNSPLHF.

This clonotype was picked up a small number of times. The rearrangement links TRBV6-1 to TRBJ2-2; 7 bases match TRBD1. Germline CDR1 MNHNS, CDR2 SASEGT. The V gene end was trimmed by 8 bases and the J gene end by 0 bases; junction bases not matched to a gene: 6. The CDR3 covers 15 residues. CDR3 region: CASGVGQANTGELFF. CDR3 bases: TGTGCCAGCGGTGTAGGACAGGCGAACACCGGGGAGCTGTTTTTT.

This chain uses TRBV2 with TRBJ2-7; 8 nucleotides match TRBD2. Germline CDR1 is SNHLY and CDR2 is FYNNEI. V shed 2 bases, J shed 3 bases, and the junction held 3 bases outside the gene matches. This CDR3 is 14 amino acids long. The CDR3 protein is CASSELAGYYEQYF. The CDR3 DNA reads as TGTGCCAGCAGTGAATTAGCGGGATACTACGAGCAGTACTTC. Complete variable domain (other parts from reference TRBV2 and TRBJ2-7): EPEVTQTPSHQVTQMGQEVILRCVPISNHLYFYWYRQILGQKVEFLVSFYNNEISEKSEIFDDQFSVERPDGSNFTLKIRSTKLEDSAMYFCASSELAGYYEQYFGPGTRLTVT.

The gene calls are TRBV7-2 and TRBJ2-2; D unclear. Trimming cost V 4 bases and J 0 bases, with 6 bases left between them. The CDR3 sequence is 14 residues long. Per the germline V gene, CDR1 is SGHTA and CDR2 is FQGNSA. The CDR3 bases are TGTGCCAGCAGCTCCCTCCCGAACACCGGGGAGCTGTTTTTT. As protein: CASSSLPNTGELFF.